This TCR beta chain was identified during a study of technical replicates of blood from a few donors. Trimming removed 1 base at V and 0 bases at J, with 7 bases between. This CDR3 is 14 amino acids long. Per germline, CDR1 SGHRS and CDR2 YFSETQ. This table comes from immunoSEQ multiplex PCR, and its TCRdb copy is limited to in-frame clones, with some not included. The sample has around 71,000 clones, around 90% seen once. The specimen sequenced was T cells isolated from PBMCs. The receptor comes from a human donor in good health. V and J are TRBV5-1 and TRBJ1-1, with no clear D. The CDR3 DNA follows: TGCGCCAGCAGCTTGACAGTCATGAACACTGAAGCTTTCTTT. Translated, it gives CASSLTVMNTEAFF.